These T cell receptor beta chains were read from a single sample in a study of blood T cell repertoires in COVID-19. Here immunoSEQ multiplex PCR was the method, and the copy in TCRdb shows in-frame clones only, minus some. The sample consists of fewer than 350,000 clones, roughly 91% of them appearing once. Material for sequencing was PBMCs or T cells enriched from blood (not recorded which). The receptors were sampled from a woman aged 55-69 years in a cohort exposed to, infected with or recovered from COVID-19 (not recorded which). The CDR3 runs from the conserved cysteine through the conserved F or W. The D gene is left open where the match is weak. Clone size, where shown, is once, few, many, or a class for clones that have expanded.

V: TRBV19; D: TRBD1; size: .; length: 15; J: TRBJ2-7; CDR3: CASSHEQGTTYEQYF; DNA: TGTGCCAGTAGTCATGAACAGGGGACAACCTACGAGCAGTACTTC
V: TRBV28; D: .; size: .; length: 12; J: TRBJ1-1; CDR3: CASSSPTVQAFF; DNA: TGTGCCAGCAGTTCCCCCACTGTTCAAGCTTTCTTT
V: TRBV3-1/TRBV3-2; D: .; size: .; length: 13; J: TRBJ2-7; CDR3: CASSQELVREQYF; DNA: TGTGCCAGCAGCCAAGAGCTAGTCCGGGAGCAGTACTTC
V: TRBV6-5; D: TRBD1; size: .; length: 15; J: TRBJ2-2; CDR3: CASSRPGGSTGELFF; DNA: TGTGCCAGCAGTCGCCCAGGGGGCTCCACCGGGGAGCTGTTTTTT
V: TRBV11-2; D: TRBD2; size: .; length: 16; J: TRBJ2-1; CDR3: CASSLDLLAGGVYSFF; DNA: TGTGCCAGCAGCTTAGATCTGTTGGCGGGAGGGGTTTATTCGTTCTTC
V: TRBV9; D: TRBD2; size: .; length: 14; J: TRBJ2-7; CDR3: CASSATSGRYEQYF; DNA: TGTGCCAGCAGCGCGACTAGCGGGAGGTACGAGCAGTACTTC
V: TRBV29-1; D: TRBD2; size: .; length: 14; J: TRBJ2-1; CDR3: CSARTSGSYNEQFF; DNA: TGCAGCGCCCGGACTAGCGGGAGCTACAATGAGCAGTTCTTC
V: TRBV30; D: TRBD1; size: .; length: 13; J: TRBJ2-5; CDR3: CAWDRGLQETQYF; DNA: TGTGCTTGGGACAGGGGCCTCCAAGAGACCCAGTACTTC
V: TRBV29-1; D: TRBD1; size: .; length: 13; J: TRBJ2-7; CDR3: CSVRQGGVYEQYF; DNA: TGCAGCGTTCGACAGGGGGGGGTGTACGAGCAGTACTTC
V: TRBV27; D: .; size: .; length: 13; J: TRBJ2-7; CDR3: CASSSLLTYEQYF; DNA: TGTGCCAGCAGCTCCCTATTAACCTACGAGCAGTACTTC
V: TRBV7-9; D: .; size: .; length: 17; J: TRBJ1-5; CDR3: CASSLGVGVRGNQPQHF; DNA: TGTGCCAGCAGCTTAGGGGTCGGGGTTAGGGGCAATCAGCCCCAGCATTTT
V: TRBV10-2; D: .; size: .; length: 12; J: TRBJ1-5; CDR3: CASSDRAQPQHF; DNA: TGCGCCAGCAGTGACAGGGCTCAGCCCCAGCATTTT
V: TRBV11-3; D: TRBD1; size: .; length: 13; J: TRBJ2-5; CDR3: CASSGQGRETQYF; DNA: TGTGCCAGCAGCGGACAGGGGCGGGAGACCCAGTACTTC
V: TRBV9; D: TRBD1; size: once; length: 15; J: TRBJ2-4; CDR3: CASSLRGTGENIQYF; DNA: TGTGCCAGCAGCCTACGCGGGACAGGTGAAAACATTCAGTACTTC